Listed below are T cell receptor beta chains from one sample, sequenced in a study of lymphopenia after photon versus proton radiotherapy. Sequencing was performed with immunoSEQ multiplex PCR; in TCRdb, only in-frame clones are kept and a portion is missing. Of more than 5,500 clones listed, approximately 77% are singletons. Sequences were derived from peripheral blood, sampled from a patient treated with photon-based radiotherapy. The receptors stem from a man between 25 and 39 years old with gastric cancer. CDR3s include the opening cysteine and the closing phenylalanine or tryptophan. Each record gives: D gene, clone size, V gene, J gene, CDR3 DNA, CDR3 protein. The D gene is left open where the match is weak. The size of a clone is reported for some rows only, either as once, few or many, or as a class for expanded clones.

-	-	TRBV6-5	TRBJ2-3	TGTGCCAGCAGTCTAATGAGCACAGATACGCAGTATTTT	CASSLMSTDTQYF
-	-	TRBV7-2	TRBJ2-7	TGTGCCAGCAGTTTTGCCCAGGCTTCCTACGAGCAGTACTTC	CASSFAQASYEQYF
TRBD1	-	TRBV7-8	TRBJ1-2	TGTGCCAGCAGCCACACCCGGGACAGGGGGTTAGCTAACTATGGCTACACCTTC	CASSHTRDRGLANYGYTF
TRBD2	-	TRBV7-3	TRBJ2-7	TGTGCCAGCAGCGAGAGCGGGGACGGCTCCTACGAGCAGTACTTC	CASSESGDGSYEQYF
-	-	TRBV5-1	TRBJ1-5	TGCGCCAGCAGCTTGGGGGGTAACAATCAGCCCCAGCATTTT	CASSLGGNNQPQHF
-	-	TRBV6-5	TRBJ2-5	TGTGCCAGCAGTTACTCCAGGGAATTTGAGACCCAGTACTTC	CASSYSREFETQYF
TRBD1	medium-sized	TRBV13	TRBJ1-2	TGTGCCAGCAGCCCGGGACAGGGGGAGGTCTATGGCTACACCTTC	CASSPGQGEVYGYTF
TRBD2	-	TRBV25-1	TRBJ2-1	TGTGCCAGCAGTGCACCCGCCGGGACTAGCGGGGGGCACAATGAGCAGTTCTTC	CASSAPAGTSGGHNEQFF
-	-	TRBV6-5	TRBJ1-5	TGTGCCAGCAGTTACCCGTTTGGACCCCAGCATTTT	CASSYPFGPQHF
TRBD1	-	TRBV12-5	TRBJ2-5	TGTGCTAGTGGTTCCCTGACAGGGTTGGGGGAGACCCAGTACTTC	CASGSLTGLGETQYF
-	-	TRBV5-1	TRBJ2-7	TGCGCCAGCAGCTTGGCCCTAGCGTACGAGCAGTACTTC	CASSLALAYEQYF
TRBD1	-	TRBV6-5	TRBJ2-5	TGTGCCAGCAGCACGGGACAGGTCCAAGAGACCCAGTACTTC	CASSTGQVQETQYF
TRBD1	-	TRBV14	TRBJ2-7	TGTGCCAGCAGCCAAGAAGGGGGCCGGTTCTCAATCTACGAGCAGTACTTC	CASSQEGGRFSIYEQYF
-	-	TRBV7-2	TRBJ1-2	TGTGCCAGCAGCAGCACCGACGACGGAAAGACCTATGGCTACACCTTC	CASSSTDDGKTYGYTF
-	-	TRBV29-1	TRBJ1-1	TGCAGCGCTGTTACAGTGAACACTGAAGCTTTCTTT	CSAVTVNTEAFF
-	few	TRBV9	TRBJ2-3	TGTGCCAGCAGCGTAGACGGGGGAATCACAGATACGCAGTATTTT	CASSVDGGITDTQYF
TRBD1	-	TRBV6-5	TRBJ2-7	TGTGCCAGCAGTTACGGACAGGGGGCTTTCGACGAGCAGTACTTC	CASSYGQGAFDEQYF
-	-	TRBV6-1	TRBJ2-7	TGTGCCAGCAGGTCCCCGGGACTGAGCTACGAGCAGTACTTC	CASRSPGLSYEQYF
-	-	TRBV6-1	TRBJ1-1	TGTGCCAGCATGCACCAGGGTTTGAACACTGAAGCTTTCTTT	CASMHQGLNTEAFF
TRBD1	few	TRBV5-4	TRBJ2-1	TGTGCCAGCAGCTTGGCGGGGACAGGAGACGAGCAGTTCTTC	CASSLAGTGDEQFF
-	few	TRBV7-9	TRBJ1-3	TGTGCCAGCAGCTTAGACCACCTTGGAAACACCATATATTTT	CASSLDHLGNTIYF
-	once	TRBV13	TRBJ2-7	TGTGCCAGCAGCCGCGGGGACTCCTACGAGCAGTACTTC	CASSRGDSYEQYF
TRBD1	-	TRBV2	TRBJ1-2	TGTGCCAGCAGTCTCGGGACAGGGGACCACTACACCTTC	CASSLGTGDHYTF
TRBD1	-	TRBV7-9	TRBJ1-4	TGTGCCAGCAGCTTAGAAGGGGGCGGTGGTGAAAAACTGTTTTTT	CASSLEGGGGEKLFF
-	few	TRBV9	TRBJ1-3	TGTGCCAGCAGCGTAGAGGGGGACACCATATATTTT	CASSVEGDTIYF
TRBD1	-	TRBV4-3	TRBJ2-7	TGCGCCAGCAGCCATACAGGGGGTGAGGACGAGCAGTACTTC	CASSHTGGEDEQYF
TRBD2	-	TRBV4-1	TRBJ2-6	TGCGCCAGCAGCCGGGGGCTAGCGGGAAACTCTGGGGCCAACGTCCTGACTTTC	CASSRGLAGNSGANVLTF
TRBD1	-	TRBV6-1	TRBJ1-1	TGTGCCAGCACGAGGGACAGGGTGGAAAACACTGAAGCTTTCTTT	CASTRDRVENTEAFF
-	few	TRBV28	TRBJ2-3	TGTGCCAGCACTCCCCCGCGGGGTACGCAGTATTTT	CASTPPRGTQYF
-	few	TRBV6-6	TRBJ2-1	TGTGCCAGCAGTTTTCCAACGGGCTCCTACAATGAGCAGTTCTTC	CASSFPTGSYNEQFF
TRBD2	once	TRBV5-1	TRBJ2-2	TGCGCCAGCAGCTCGGCGGGACTAGCGGGGGGGCAAGGCGGGGAGCTGTTTTTT	CASSSAGLAGGQGGELFF
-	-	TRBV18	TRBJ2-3	TGTGCCAGCTCACGGACGGGGCCTGATACGCAGTATTTT	CASSRTGPDTQYF
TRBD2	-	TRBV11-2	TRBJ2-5	TGTGCCAGCAGCTTAGGTAGCGGGACAACTCAAGAGACCCAGTACTTC	CASSLGSGTTQETQYF
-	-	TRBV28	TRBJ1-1	TGTGCCAGCAGTTTTGAGGGTGGGACTGAAGCTTTCTTT	CASSFEGGTEAFF
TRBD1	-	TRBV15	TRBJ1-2	TGTGCCACCAGCAACAGACAGGGTACTAACTATGGCTACACCTTC	CATSNRQGTNYGYTF
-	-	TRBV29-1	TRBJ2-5	TGCAGCGTTGAGAGGGGGGGTTTCGGTCAAGAGACCCAGTACTTC	CSVERGGFGQETQYF
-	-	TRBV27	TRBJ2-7	TGTGCCAGCAGTTTGAGGCAAACCTACGAGCAGTACTTC	CASSLRQTYEQYF
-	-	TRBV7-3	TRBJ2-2	TGTGCCAGCAGCTTGCTGGGGCCCGGGGAGCTGTTTTTT	CASSLLGPGELFF
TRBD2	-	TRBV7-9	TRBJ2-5	TGTGCCAGCAGCTCCGGGACTAGCCAGCAAGAGACCCAGTACTTC	CASSSGTSQQETQYF
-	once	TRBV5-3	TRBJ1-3	TGTGCCAGCAGCATTTACAGCAACTCTGGAAACACCATATATTTT	CASSIYSNSGNTIYF
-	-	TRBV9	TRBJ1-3	TGTGCCAGCAGCCCATATCTGGGCGGAACCTCTGGAAACACCATATATTTT	CASSPYLGGTSGNTIYF
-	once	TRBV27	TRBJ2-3	TGTGCCAGCGGCTCCGGGACTTCACTAAAGACAGATACGCAGTATTTT	CASGSGTSLKTDTQYF
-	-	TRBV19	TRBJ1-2	TGTGCCAGTAGTATCGACGGTAACTATGGCTACACCTTC	CASSIDGNYGYTF
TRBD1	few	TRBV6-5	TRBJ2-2	TGTGCCACAAAGACCGGGACAGGGAACACCGGGGAGCTGTTTTTT	CATKTGTGNTGELFF
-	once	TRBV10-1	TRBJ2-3	TGCGCCAGCAGTGAGGGAGGTAGCACAGATACGCAGTATTTT	CASSEGGSTDTQYF
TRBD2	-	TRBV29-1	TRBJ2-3	TGCAGCACAAGTACTAGCGGGGGTGGAGATACGCAGTATTTT	CSTSTSGGGDTQYF
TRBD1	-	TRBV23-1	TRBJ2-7	TGCGCCAGCAGCTCTACCTTTATCCGGGACAGACCCTACTACGAGCAGTACTTC	CASSSTFIRDRPYYEQYF
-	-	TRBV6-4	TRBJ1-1	TGTGCCAGCAGTGAAGATACGGAGACCGAGGTTTTCTTT	CASSEDTETEVFF
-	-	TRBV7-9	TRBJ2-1	TGTGCCAGCAGCCCCCCTCCGAGACTAAACAATGAGCAGTTCTTC	CASSPPPRLNNEQFF
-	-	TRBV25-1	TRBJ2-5	TGTGCCAGCAGTCTTGAGACCCAGTACTTC	CASSLETQYF
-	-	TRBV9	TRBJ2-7	TGTGCCAGCAGCGTCCGGGAACTTACTTACGAGCAGTACTTC	CASSVRELTYEQYF
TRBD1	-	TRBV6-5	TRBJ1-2	TGTGCCAGCAGTACAGGGGGCAACTATGGCTACACCTTC	CASSTGGNYGYTF
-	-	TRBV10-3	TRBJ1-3	TGTGCCGCTCTATCCCAGGTTGGAAACACCATATATTTT	CAALSQVGNTIYF